One and the same sample provided the 13 T cell receptor beta chains below, sequenced in a study of shared clonotypes between healthy human individuals. Assay used: immunoSEQ multiplex PCR; TCRdb lists only in-frame clones, some missing. Of a few hundred thousand clones in the sample, roughly four fifths were seen once. Sequencing input: PBMCs. The receptors stem from a woman in her forties in good health. Some clones in this sample may be carry-over from other donors' samples.

This clone was seen a few times. The rearrangement uses TRBV4-3 and TRBJ2-1; tentative D call: TRBD1 (5 bases). CDR1 and CDR2 (germline): LGHNA, YSLEER. This CDR3 region has 16 residues. Trimming shortened V by 1 base and J by 6 bases, and 16 bases separated the two germline ends. The CDR3, as DNA: TGCGCCAGCAGCCAAGTCTGGGGCCAAGAAGTCAATGAGCAGTTCTTC. Translating gives CASSQVWGQEVNEQFF.

This chain connects TRBV7-3 to TRBJ2-2; the D is unclear. The V end was cut by 6 bases, the J end by 0 bases, with 2 bases between. In germline, CDR1 is SGHTA, CDR2 FQGTGA. CDR3 size: 12 residues. The CDR3 DNA follows: TGTGCCAGCAGAACGAACACCGGGGAGCTGTTTTTT. Its translation: CASRTNTGELFF. Full variable domain (missing parts from reference TRBV7-3 and TRBJ2-2): GAGVSQTPSNKVTEKGKYVELRCDPISGHTALYWYRQSLGQGPEFLIYFQGTGAADDSGLPNDRFFAVRPEGSVSTLKIQRTERGDSAVYLCASRTNTGELFFGEGSRLTVL.

The chain recombines TRBV7-8 with TRBJ1-4, with D uncertain. The CDR3 extends over 14 amino acids. V was cut by 5 bases and J by 4 bases, with 11 bases left in between. CDR1 is SGHVS and CDR2 is FQNEAQ in the germline V gene. In DNA form, the CDR3 reads TGTGCCAGCAGCCTAGGACGGGTTAATGAAAAACTGTTTTTT. This translates into CASSLGRVNEKLFF.

The chain uses TRBV7-8 and TRBJ2-3; 12 bases match TRBD2. Germline assignment: CDR1 SGHVS and CDR2 FQNEAQ. V was pared by 5 bases and J by 7 bases, with 4 bases of the junction left unmatched. This CDR3 spans 14 amino acids. The CDR3 nucleotides are TGTGCCAGCAGCGCGACTAGCGGGAGCTATACGCAGTATTTT. This encodes CASSATSGSYTQYF.

Turning to this clone: This may stem from a read error, because a much larger clone lies one nucleotide away. This sequence joins TRBV7-9 and TRBJ1-4; D possibly corresponds to TRBD1 (5 bases). Deletions cut 7 bases from V and 15 bases from J, with 21 bases between. The CDR3 is 13 residues long. Germline V gives CDR1 SEHNR, CDR2 FQNEAQ (reference sequence). DNA for the CDR3: TGTGCCAGCAACCCAGAATCCGGGACCCTCTTGTTTTTT. Its translation is CASNPESGTLLFF.

In its sample, this clone was seen once. A single base is all that separates this from a far larger clone, so a read error is likely. The sample contains more than one DNA sequence encoding this CDR3. The chain couples TRBV21-1 to TRBJ2-5; whether TRBD1, the table's D call, matches the DNA was not checked. TRBV21-1 is described as a pseudogene. CDR3 size: 19 residues. The CDR3 nucleotides are TGTGCCAGCAGCACCACGGCCGGAACAGGGTGGTCCCCAACGGAGACCCAGTACTTC. It codes for CASSTTAGTGWSPTETQYF.

The chain combines TRBV5-1 with TRBJ1-2; TRBD1 matches at 9 bases. CDR1 and CDR2 (germline): SGHRS, YFSETQ. The CDR3 spans 15 residues. Trimming took 1 base from V and 7 from J; bases not matched to a gene: 8. This chain's CDR3 is CASSLTGQGISGYTF. CDR3 bases: TGCGCCAGCAGCTTGACCGGACAGGGGATATCTGGCTACACCTTC.

The chain combines TRBV15 with TRBJ2-5; tentatively, D is TRBD2 (6 bases). V lost 6 bases and J lost 5, with 13 bases in between. The CDR3 is 13 amino acids. Germline CDR1 reads LNHNV; CDR2 reads YYDKDF (reference sequence). The CDR3 DNA reads TGTGCCACCAGTCGGTTGGGGGGTGAGACCCAGTACTTC. Protein: CATSRLGGETQYF.

The chain combines TRBV9 with TRBJ2-2; TRBD1 matches at 8 bases. J was trimmed by 7 bases and V by 1 base; bases with no gene match: 9. There are 16 residues in the CDR3. Per the germline V gene, CDR1 is SGDLS and CDR2 is YYNGEE. The chain's CDR3 is CASSVRAGGEGGELFF. The CDR3 coding sequence is TGTGCCAGCAGCGTAAGGGCAGGGGGCGAAGGCGGGGAGCTGTTTTTT.

This clone appeared a single time. This chain joins TRBV28 and TRBJ2-7, with 7 bases matching TRBD1. With V trimmed by 4 bases and J by 2 bases, 5 bases remained unmatched. From germline, CDR1 is MDHEN and CDR2 SYDVKM. This CDR3 is 14 amino acids long. The DNA of the CDR3 is TGTGCCAGCAGTTCGACAGGGACGCCCTACGAGCAGTACTTC. Protein product: CASSSTGTPYEQYF.

This clone was counted a few times. The chain links TRBV4-2 to TRBJ1-2; a possible D gene is TRBD1 (5 bases). Germline lookup yields CDR1 LGHNA and CDR2 YNFKEQ. V lost 0 bases and J lost 2, with 13 bases in between. CDR3 length: 16 residues. CDR3 residues: CASSQESADRNYGYTF. CDR3 sequence (DNA): TGTGCCAGCAGCCAAGAAAGCGCAGACAGAAACTATGGCTACACCTTC.

The V and J genes are TRBV6-1 and TRBJ2-3; D is possibly TRBD2 (6 bases). The ends were cut back, 0 bases at V and 1 base at J, with 8 bases in the middle. The CDR3 loop spans 15 amino acids. Per germline, CDR1 MNHNS and CDR2 SASEGT. CDR3 amino acids: CASSEAGRRTDTQYF. DNA for the CDR3: TGTGCCAGCAGTGAAGCTGGGAGGCGCACAGATACGCAGTATTTT.

The chain recombines TRBV19 with TRBJ1-3; D is perhaps TRBD1 (6 bases). The CDR3 contains 15 residues. Germline V gives CDR1 LNHDA, CDR2 SQIVND (reference sequence). V shed 3 bases and J shed 0 bases, with 9 bases lying between them. CDR3 DNA sequence: TGTGCCAGTAGTATTGACAGGACCTCTGGAAACACCATATATTTT. This encodes CASSIDRTSGNTIYF.